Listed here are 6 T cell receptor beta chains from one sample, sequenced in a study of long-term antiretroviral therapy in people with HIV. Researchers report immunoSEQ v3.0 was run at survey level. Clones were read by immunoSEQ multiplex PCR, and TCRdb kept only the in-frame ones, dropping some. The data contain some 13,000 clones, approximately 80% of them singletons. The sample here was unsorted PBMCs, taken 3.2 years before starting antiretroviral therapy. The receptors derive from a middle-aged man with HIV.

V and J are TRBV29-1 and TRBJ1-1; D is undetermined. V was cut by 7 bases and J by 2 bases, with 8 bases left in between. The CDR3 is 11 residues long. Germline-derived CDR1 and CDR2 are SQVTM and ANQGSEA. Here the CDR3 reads CSALENTEAFF. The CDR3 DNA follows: TGCAGCGCCCTTGAAAACACTGAAGCTTTCTTT. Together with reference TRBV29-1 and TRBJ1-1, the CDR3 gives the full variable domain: SAVISQKPSRDICQRGTSLTIQCQVDSQVTMMFWYRQQPGQSLTLIATANQGSEATYESGFVIDKFPISRPNLTFSTLTVSNMSPEDSSIYLCSALENTEAFFGQGTRLTVV.

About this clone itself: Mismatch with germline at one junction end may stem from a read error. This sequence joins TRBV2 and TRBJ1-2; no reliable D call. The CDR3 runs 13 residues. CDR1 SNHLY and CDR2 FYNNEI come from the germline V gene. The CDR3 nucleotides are TGTGCCAGCAGTGAAAGAGAGAACTACGGCTACACCTTC. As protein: CASSERENYGYTF.

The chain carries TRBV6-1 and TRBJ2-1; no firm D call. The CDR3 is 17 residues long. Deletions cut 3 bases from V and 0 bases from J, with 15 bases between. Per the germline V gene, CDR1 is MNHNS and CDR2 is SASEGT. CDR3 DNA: TGTGCCAGCAGTGACCGTAACGAACTCCGCTCCTACAATGAGCAGTTCTTC. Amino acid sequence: CASSDRNELRSYNEQFF.

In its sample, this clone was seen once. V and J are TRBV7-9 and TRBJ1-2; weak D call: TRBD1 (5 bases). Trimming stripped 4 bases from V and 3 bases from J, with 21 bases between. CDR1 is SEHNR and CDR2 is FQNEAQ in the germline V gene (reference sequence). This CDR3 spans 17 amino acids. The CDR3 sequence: CASSSGGGSRGDYGYTF. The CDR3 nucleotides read TGTGCCAGCAGCTCAGGAGGTGGGAGTCGGGGCGACTATGGCTACACCTTC.

The CDR3 region has the DNA TGTGCCAGCAACGGGCAGGGGTTAATTTCACCCCTCCACTTT. Residues: CASNGQGLISPLHF. The chain uses TRBV6-1 and TRBJ1-6; maybe TRBD1 (6 bases). Germline lookup yields CDR1 MNHNS and CDR2 SASEGT. CDR3 length: 14 residues. V was pared by 7 bases and J by 9 bases, with 16 bases between.

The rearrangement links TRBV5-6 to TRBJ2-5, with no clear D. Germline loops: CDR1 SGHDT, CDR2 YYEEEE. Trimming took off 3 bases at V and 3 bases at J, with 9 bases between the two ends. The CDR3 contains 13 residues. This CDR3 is CASSWTAEETQYF. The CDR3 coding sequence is TGTGCCAGCAGCTGGACGGCGGAAGAGACCCAGTACTTC.